The 22 T cell receptor beta chains given below trace back to one sample, sequenced in a study of blood T cell repertoires in COVID-19. Assay: immunoSEQ multiplex PCR; the TCRdb copy retains only in-frame clones and omits some. The sample records over 200,000 clones, 85% being singletons. The sample consisted of PBMCs or T cells enriched from blood (not recorded which). The receptor set was obtained from a middle-aged man who had recovered from COVID-19.

The sample holds many counts of this clone. The chain joins TRBV6-5 to TRBJ2-5; tentative D call: TRBD2 (5 bases). This CDR3 is 14 amino acids long. V was trimmed by 5 bases and J by 4 bases, leaving 14 bases between them. CDR1 is MNHEY, CDR2 SVGAGI, per germline. DNA for the CDR3: TGTGCCAGCAGTCGGAGTTCCCGGGGAGAGACCCAGTACTTC. Its translation: CASSRSSRGETQYF.

The chain combines TRBV4-1 with TRBJ2-5; tentative D call: TRBD1 (5 bases). Germline V gene data show CDR1 as MGHRA and CDR2 as YSYEKL. The CDR3 loop spans 16 amino acids. Trimming cost V 3 bases and J 4 bases, with 18 bases left between them. The DNA for the CDR3 is TGCGCCAGCAGCCATGGACCGGATCAGGGTGGAGAGACCCAGTACTTC. This sequence encodes CASSHGPDQGGETQYF.

The chain uses TRBV28 and TRBJ2-4; D perhaps matches TRBD1 (6 bases). The ends were cut back, 6 bases at V and 5 bases at J, with 14 bases in the middle. The CDR3 contains 14 residues. Germline V gives CDR1 MDHEN, CDR2 SYDVKM. The CDR3 is CASRPGTKQNIQYF. CDR3 sequence (DNA): TGTGCCAGCAGGCCCGGGACAAAACAAAACATTCAGTACTTC.

This chain uses TRBV5-1 with TRBJ2-3, with 7 bases aligning to TRBD1. CDR1 and CDR2 (germline): SGHRS, YFSETQ. The V segment lost 6 bases and the J segment 2 bases; nucleotides outside the gene matches: 6. This CDR3 comprises 14 residues. The CDR3 region has the DNA TGCGCCAGCACCATAGGACAGGTCACAGATACGCAGTATTTT. Protein sequence: CASTIGQVTDTQYF.

Regarding this clone: This specimen includes other DNA sequences encoding the same CDR3. J is TRBJ2-5 and V is TRBV18; D gene unclear. The CDR3 runs 12 residues. Germline V gives CDR1 KGHSH, CDR2 LQKENI. V lost 0 bases and J lost 3, with 2 bases in between. CDR3: CASSPPEETQYF. DNA for the CDR3: TGTGCCAGCTCACCACCCGAAGAGACCCAGTACTTC.

This clone has only a few counts. This sequence joins TRBV7-2 and TRBJ2-7; 8 bases are a match to TRBD1. CDR1 and CDR2 from the germline V gene are SGHTA and FQGNSA. This CDR3 has 15 amino acids. Trimming cost V 2 bases and J 6 bases; bases outside gene matches: 9. The CDR3 region has the DNA TGTGCCAGCAGCTTACTAAATTCCGGACAGGGCGAGCAGTACTTC. This encodes CASSLLNSGQGEQYF.

The chain has TRBV5-1 and TRBJ1-1; no clear D. The CDR3 consists of 15 residues. The V and J ends lost 0 bases and 0 bases respectively, with 9 bases between them. CDR1 SGHRS and CDR2 YFSETQ come from the germline V gene. This CDR3 reads CASSLGQNMNTEAFF. The CDR3, as DNA: TGCGCCAGCAGCTTGGGGCAGAACATGAACACTGAAGCTTTCTTT.

This clone appeared once. This chain uses TRBV19 with TRBJ1-2, with D perhaps TRBD1 (6 bases). Germline assignment: CDR1 LNHDA and CDR2 SQIVND (reference sequence). CDR3 length equals 13 residues. V was clipped by 6 bases and J by 8 bases, with 16 bases between them. The CDR3 reads CASSITGGQGYTF. In nucleotides, the CDR3 is TGTGCCAGTAGCATCACGGGGGGGCAAGGCTACACCTTC.

CDR3 nucleotides: TGCAGCGTTGAACTAAGAGGCGTCAATGAGCAGTTCTTC. This codes for CSVELRGVNEQFF. The chain carries TRBV29-1 and TRBJ2-1, with D hard to call. This CDR3 has 13 residues. Germline-derived CDR1 and CDR2 are SQVTM and ANQGSEA. Trimming removed 2 bases at V and 6 bases at J, with 11 bases between.

This rearrangement joins TRBV10-3 to TRBJ1-5; tentative D call: TRBD1 (5 bases). CDR3 size: 13 residues. With 8 bases removed from V and 0 bases from J, the gap between germline ends came to 8 bases. Germline V gene sequence: CDR1 ENHRY, CDR2 SYGVKD. This CDR3 reads CAISQDSNQPQHF. In DNA, the CDR3 is TGTGCCATCTCACAGGATAGCAATCAGCCCCAGCATTTT.

The V and J genes are TRBV29-1 and TRBJ1-4; D might be TRBD1 (6 bases). Germline loops: CDR1 SQVTM, CDR2 ANQGSEA. This CDR3 is built from 14 residues. With 4 bases removed from V and 8 bases from J, the gap between germline ends came to 17 bases. The CDR3 is CSVGVYREGEKLFF. In nucleotides, the CDR3 is TGCAGCGTTGGCGTATACAGGGAAGGGGAAAAACTGTTTTTT.

This chain uses TRBV28 with TRBJ2-1; 13 positions match TRBD2. The germline V gene encodes CDR1 MDHEN and CDR2 SYDVKM. CDR3 length: 16 amino acids. The trim removed 5 bases at V and 9 bases at J, leaving 10 bases unmatched. The DNA for the CDR3 is TGTGCCAGCAGTGGAACTAGCGGGAGGGCCCCCAGTGAGCAGTTCTTC. It translates to CASSGTSGRAPSEQFF.

Note on this clone: Other nucleotide sequences from this sample produce the same CDR3. The chain employs TRBV28 and TRBJ2-7; 13 bases agree with TRBD2. Germline CDR1 and CDR2: MDHEN and SYDVKM. The CDR3 runs to 15 residues. Unmatched junction bases numbered 3, after V lost 5 bases and J lost 2 bases. The CDR3 region is CASSLGLAGAYEQYF. The CDR3 coding sequence is TGTGCCAGCAGTCTAGGACTAGCGGGGGCCTACGAGCAGTACTTC.

The rearrangement uses TRBV5-4 and TRBJ2-5; 15 bases map to TRBD2. V trimming: 0 bases; J trimming: 4 bases; junction bases outside the gene matches: 10. Germline values: CDR1 SGHNT, CDR2 YYREEE (reference sequence). There are 19 residues in the CDR3. CDR3 loop: CASSLEWGLAGGGGETQYF. Here the CDR3 DNA reads TGTGCCAGCAGCTTGGAGTGGGGACTAGCGGGAGGTGGTGGAGAGACCCAGTACTTC.

A remark on this clone: This clone may be a read error of a much larger clone one base away. V gene TRBV7-2 combines with J gene TRBJ2-2; TRBD2 aligns across 7 bases. Germline V lookup: CDR1 SGHTA, CDR2 FQGNSA. With 1 base clipped from V and 2 bases from J, the junction kept 1 base outside the gene matches. There are 15 residues in the CDR3. CDR3 loop: CASSLGAGNTGELFF. The CDR3 DNA follows: TGTGCCAGCAGCTTAGGAGCGGGAAACACCGGGGAGCTGTTTTTT.

The gene calls are TRBV7-2 and TRBJ1-3, with TRBD1 identical over 7 bases. Trimming took 1 base from V and 11 from J; bases not matched to a gene: 11. This CDR3 contains 15 residues. From germline, CDR1 is SGHTA and CDR2 FQGNSA. The CDR3 region is CASSLEVRGNFPIYF. DNA of the CDR3: TGTGCCAGCAGCTTAGAGGTCAGGGGGAACTTCCCCATATATTTT.

V and J are TRBV5-1 and TRBJ2-7; 8 nucleotides line up with TRBD1. CDR3 length equals 12 residues. The germline V gene encodes CDR1 SGHRS and CDR2 YFSETQ. V trimming: 4 bases; J trimming: 6 bases; junction bases outside the gene matches: 3. CDR3: CASSRDRSEQYF. For the CDR3, the DNA is TGCGCCAGCAGCAGGGACAGGTCCGAGCAGTACTTC.

This chain uses TRBV25-1 with TRBJ1-6; TRBD1 might be the D (5 bases). Trimming stripped 3 bases from V and 9 bases from J, with 12 bases between. The length of the CDR3 is 14 residues. Looked up from germline, CDR1 is MGHDK and CDR2 is SYGVNS. In DNA, the CDR3 is TGTGCCAGCAGTGACCCAGTAGGGGTTTCACCCCTCCACTTT. Protein sequence: CASSDPVGVSPLHF.

The rearrangement uses TRBV30 and TRBJ2-7, with TRBD1 identical over 8 bases. The CDR3 covers 16 residues. Unmatched junction bases numbered 7, after V lost 0 bases and J lost 0 bases. Germline values: CDR1 GTSNPN, CDR2 SVGIG (reference sequence). CDR3 region: CAWSVMYRGSSYEQYF. CDR3 bases: TGTGCCTGGAGTGTAATGTACAGGGGGAGCTCCTACGAGCAGTACTTC.

This clone has only one observation. The chain is built from TRBV10-1 and TRBJ2-1; 8 bases are a match to TRBD2. With V trimmed by 2 bases and J by 8 bases, 8 bases remained unmatched. The CDR3 is 15 residues long. In germline, CDR1 is WNHNN, CDR2 SYGVQD (reference sequence). In nucleotides, the CDR3 is TGCGCCAGCAGTGAGCGGGAGGGCCTCAGCGATGAGCAGTTCTTC. It codes for CASSEREGLSDEQFF.

This rearrangement joins TRBV7-2 to TRBJ1-5; no clear D. The germline V gene encodes CDR1 SGHTA and CDR2 FQGNSA. V lost 2 bases and J 3 bases, leaving 5 bases between the germline ends. There are 13 residues in the CDR3. CDR3 sequence: CASSLSYNQPQHF. CDR3 sequence (DNA): TGTGCCAGCAGCTTATCCTACAATCAGCCCCAGCATTTT.

Points on this clone: Sequence at one end of the junction differs from germline and may be a read error. The rearrangement uses TRBV7-7 and TRBJ2-1, with 8 bases identical to TRBD2. The CDR3 consists of 15 residues. The germline gives CDR1 SSHAT, CDR2 FNYEAQ (reference sequence). The CDR3 here is CASSSGGSGNNEQFF. CDR3 bases: TGTGCTAGCAGCTCCGGCGGTAGCGGGAACAATGAGCAGTTCTTC.